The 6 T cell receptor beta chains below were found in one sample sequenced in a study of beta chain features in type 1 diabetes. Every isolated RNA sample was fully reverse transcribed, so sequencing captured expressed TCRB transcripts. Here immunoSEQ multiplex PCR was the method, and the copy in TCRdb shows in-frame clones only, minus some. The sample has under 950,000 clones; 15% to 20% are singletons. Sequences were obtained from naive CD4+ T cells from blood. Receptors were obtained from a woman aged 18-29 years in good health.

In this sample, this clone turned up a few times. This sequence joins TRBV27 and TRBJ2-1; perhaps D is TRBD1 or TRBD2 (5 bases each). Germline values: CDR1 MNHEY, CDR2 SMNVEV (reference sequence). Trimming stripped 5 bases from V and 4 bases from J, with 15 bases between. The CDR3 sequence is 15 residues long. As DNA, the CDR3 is TGTGCCAGCAGTACGTTATTGGGACCTTACAATGAGCAGTTCTTC. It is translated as CASSTLLGPYNEQFF.

This chain's CDR3 is CASSSGQFYGYTF. The CDR3 DNA sequence: TGTGCCAGCAGCTCAGGACAGTTCTATGGCTACACCTTC. The chain has TRBV5-4 and TRBJ1-2, with D possibly matching TRBD1 (6 bases). CDR1 SGHNT and CDR2 YYREEE come from the germline V gene (reference sequence). CDR3 length equals 13 residues. Trimming pared 3 bases from V and 4 bases from J, leaving 10 bases between.

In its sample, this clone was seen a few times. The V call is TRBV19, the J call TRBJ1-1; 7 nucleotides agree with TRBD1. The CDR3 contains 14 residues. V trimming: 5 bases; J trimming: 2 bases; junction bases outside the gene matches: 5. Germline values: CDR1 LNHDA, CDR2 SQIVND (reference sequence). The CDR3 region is CASSVDRPNTEAFF. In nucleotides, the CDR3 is TGTGCCAGTAGTGTGGACAGGCCAAACACTGAAGCTTTCTTT.

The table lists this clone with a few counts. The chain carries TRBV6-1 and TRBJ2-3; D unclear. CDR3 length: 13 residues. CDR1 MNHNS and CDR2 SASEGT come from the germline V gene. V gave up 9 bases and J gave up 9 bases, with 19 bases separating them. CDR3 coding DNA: TGTGCCAGTCGGACCAGGTTGGTTCGGACGCAGTATTTT. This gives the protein CASRTRLVRTQYF.

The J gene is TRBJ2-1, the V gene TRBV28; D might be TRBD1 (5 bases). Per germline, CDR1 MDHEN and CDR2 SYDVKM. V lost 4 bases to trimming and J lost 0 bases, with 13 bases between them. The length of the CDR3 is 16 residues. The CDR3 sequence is CASSWTRARSYNEQFF. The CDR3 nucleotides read TGTGCCAGCAGTTGGACCAGGGCTCGCTCCTACAATGAGCAGTTCTTC.

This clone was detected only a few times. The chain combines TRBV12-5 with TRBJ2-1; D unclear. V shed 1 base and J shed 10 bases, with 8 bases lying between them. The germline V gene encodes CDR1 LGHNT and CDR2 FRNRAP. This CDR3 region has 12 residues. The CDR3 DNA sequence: TGTGCTAGTGGTTTGGGGGTAGACGAGCAGTTCTTC. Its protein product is CASGLGVDEQFF.